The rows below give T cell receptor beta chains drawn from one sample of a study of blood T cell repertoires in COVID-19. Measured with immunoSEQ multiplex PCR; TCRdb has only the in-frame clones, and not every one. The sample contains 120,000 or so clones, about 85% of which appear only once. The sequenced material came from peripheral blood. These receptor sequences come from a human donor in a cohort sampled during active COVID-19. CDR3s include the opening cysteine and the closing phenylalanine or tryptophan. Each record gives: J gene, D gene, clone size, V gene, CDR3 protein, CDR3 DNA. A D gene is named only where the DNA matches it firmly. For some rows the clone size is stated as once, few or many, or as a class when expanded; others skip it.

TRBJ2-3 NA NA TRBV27 CASSLPTDRQSTDTQYF TGTGCCAGCAGTTTACCAACTGACAGGCAAAGCACAGATACGCAGTATTTT
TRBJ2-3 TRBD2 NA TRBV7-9 CASSITSVLAGADTQYF TGTGCCAGCAGCATCACTTCGGTACTAGCGGGAGCAGATACGCAGTATTTT
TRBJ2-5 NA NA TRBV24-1 CATSDFKGDSVETQYF TGTGCCACCAGTGATTTTAAAGGGGATTCAGTGGAGACCCAGTACTTC
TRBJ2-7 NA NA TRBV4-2 CASSQGRDTDYEQYF TGTGCCAGCAGCCAAGGCCGGGACACCGACTACGAGCAGTACTTC
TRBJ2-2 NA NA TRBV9 CASSLLSGGTGELFF TGTGCCAGCAGCCTACTCTCAGGGGGGACCGGGGAGCTGTTTTTT
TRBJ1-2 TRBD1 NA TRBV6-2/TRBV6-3 CASSYRDRGIDGYAF TGTGCCAGCAGTTACAGGGACAGGGGAATCGATGGCTACGCCTTC
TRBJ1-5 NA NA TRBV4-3 CASSQGPGYPPQHF TGCGCCAGCAGCCAAGGACCCGGGTATCCGCCCCAGCATTTT
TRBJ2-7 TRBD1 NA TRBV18 CASSTTGGPPLSAHEQYF TGTGCCAGCTCAACGACAGGGGGCCCACCCTTAAGCGCCCACGAGCAGTACTTC
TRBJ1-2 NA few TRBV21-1 CASSKPLCRYSRPYYGYTF TGTGCCAGCAGCAAACCGTTGTGCCGTTACAGTCGGCCGTACTATGGCTACACCTTC
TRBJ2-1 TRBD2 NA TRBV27 CASSTISGGVYNEQFF TGTGCCAGCAGTACCATTAGCGGGGGAGTATACAATGAGCAGTTCTTC
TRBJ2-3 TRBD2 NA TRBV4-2 CASSQAGSSGSYPDTQYF TGTGCCAGCAGCCAAGCCGGTTCTAGCGGGAGTTATCCAGATACGCAGTATTTT
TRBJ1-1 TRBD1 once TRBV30 CAWIKITPTGGATEAFF TGTGCCTGGATAAAAATCACCCCGACAGGGGGCGCGACTGAAGCTTTCTTT
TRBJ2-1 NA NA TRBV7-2 CASSLNRAANEQFF TGTGCCAGCAGCTTAAATCGAGCAGCGAATGAGCAGTTCTTC
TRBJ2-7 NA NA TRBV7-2 CASSLAPNTYEQYF TGTGCCAGCAGCTTAGCCCCGAACACCTACGAGCAGTACTTC
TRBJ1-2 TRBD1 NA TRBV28 CASSLGQGYGYTF TGTGCCAGCAGCCTTGGACAGGGTTATGGCTACACCTTC
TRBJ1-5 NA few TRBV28 CASSKALSRNQPQHF TGTGCCAGCAGCAAAGCCCTCTCCCGCAATCAGCCCCAGCATTTT
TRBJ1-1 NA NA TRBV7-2 CASSTSLNTEAFF TGTGCCAGCAGTACAAGTCTGAACACTGAAGCTTTCTTT
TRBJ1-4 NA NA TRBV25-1 CASSVYGGEKLFF TGTGCCAGCAGTGTTTACGGGGGTGAAAAACTGTTTTTT
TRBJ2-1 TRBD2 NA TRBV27 CASSFFSRTSGMEQFF TGTGCCAGCAGTTTTTTCTCCCGGACTAGCGGAATGGAGCAGTTCTTC
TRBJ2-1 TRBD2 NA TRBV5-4 CASSLGLAGPERNEQFF TGTGCCAGCAGCTTAGGACTAGCGGGCCCAGAGCGCAATGAGCAGTTCTTC
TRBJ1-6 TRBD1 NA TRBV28 CASSIQGASYNSPLHF TGTGCCAGCAGTATACAGGGGGCATCCTATAATTCACCCCTCCACTTT
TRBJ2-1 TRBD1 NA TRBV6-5 CASRRQGSSYNEQFF TGTGCCAGCAGAAGACAGGGGTCATCCTACAATGAGCAGTTCTTC
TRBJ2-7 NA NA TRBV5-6 CASSLVWGTYEQYF TGTGCCAGCAGCTTGGTCTGGGGCACCTACGAGCAGTACTTC
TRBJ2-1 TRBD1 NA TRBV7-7 CASSPGTATYNEQFF TGTGCTAGCAGCCCCGGGACAGCTACTTACAATGAGCAGTTCTTC
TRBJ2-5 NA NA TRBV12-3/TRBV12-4 CASSETETQYF TGTGCCAGCAGTGAGACAGAAACCCAGTACTTC
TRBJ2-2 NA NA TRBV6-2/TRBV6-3 CASSPLLRLWELFF TGTGCCAGCAGTCCCCTGTTGAGACTTTGGGAGCTGTTTTTT
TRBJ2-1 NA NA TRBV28 CASSLAWGHTYNEQFF TGTGCCAGCAGTTTAGCCTGGGGCCACACCTACAATGAGCAGTTCTTC
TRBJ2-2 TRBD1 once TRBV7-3 CASSGTGDTGELFF TGTGCCAGCAGCGGGACAGGGGACACCGGGGAGCTGTTTTTT
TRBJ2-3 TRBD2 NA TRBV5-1 CASTIAGGLADTQYF TGCGCCAGCACAATAGCGGGAGGGCTGGCAGATACGCAGTATTTT
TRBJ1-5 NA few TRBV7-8 CASKVGASNQPQHF TGTGCTAGCAAGGTGGGGGCAAGCAATCAGCCCCAGCATTTT
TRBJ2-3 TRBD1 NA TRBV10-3 CAIRDDRGGDTQYF TGTGCCATCAGGGACGACAGGGGTGGGGATACGCAGTATTTT
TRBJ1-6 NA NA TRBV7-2 CASSLEGWGLSPLHF TGTGCCAGCAGCTTAGAAGGTTGGGGGCTTTCACCCCTCCACTTT
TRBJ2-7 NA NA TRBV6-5 CASSYSLQGSYEQYF TGTGCCAGCAGTTACAGCCTTCAGGGGTCCTACGAGCAGTACTTC
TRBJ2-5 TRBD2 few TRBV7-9 CASSLLSSGQETQYF TGTGCCAGCAGCTTACTCTCTAGCGGCCAAGAGACCCAGTACTTC
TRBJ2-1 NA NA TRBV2 CASSLLSIRDSYNEQFF TGTGCCAGCAGCCTACTCTCTATCCGGGACTCCTACAATGAGCAGTTCTTC
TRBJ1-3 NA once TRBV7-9 CASSPGRGYGNTIYF TGTGCCAGCAGCCCAGGAAGGGGGTACGGAAACACCATATATTTT
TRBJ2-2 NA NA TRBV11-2 CASSLAGQTGELFF TGTGCCAGCAGCTTAGCTGGTCAGACCGGGGAGCTGTTTTTT
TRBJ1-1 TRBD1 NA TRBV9 CASSLTTGSKAFF TGTGCCAGCAGCCTCACGACAGGGAGTAAAGCTTTCTTT
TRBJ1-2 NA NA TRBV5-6 CASSLPGIRGYTF TGTGCCAGCAGCTTGCCCGGTATACGTGGCTACACCTTC
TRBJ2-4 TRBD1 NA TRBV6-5 CASSYGGGTGGGIQYF TGTGCCAGCAGTTACGGAGGTGGGACAGGGGGAGGCATTCAGTACTTC
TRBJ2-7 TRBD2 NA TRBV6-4 CASNWTSGTYEQYF TGTGCCAGCAATTGGACTAGCGGAACCTACGAGCAGTACTTC
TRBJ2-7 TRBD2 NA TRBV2 CASSPSGGPYEQYF TGTGCCAGCTCCCCGAGCGGGGGACCCTACGAGCAGTACTTC
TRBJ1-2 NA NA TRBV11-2 CASSTLQGNGYTF TGTGCCAGCAGCACTCTTCAGGGGAATGGCTACACCTTC
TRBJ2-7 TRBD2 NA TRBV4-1 CASSQGGEVSYEQYF TGCGCCAGCAGCCAGGGGGGGGAGGTGAGCTACGAGCAGTACTTC